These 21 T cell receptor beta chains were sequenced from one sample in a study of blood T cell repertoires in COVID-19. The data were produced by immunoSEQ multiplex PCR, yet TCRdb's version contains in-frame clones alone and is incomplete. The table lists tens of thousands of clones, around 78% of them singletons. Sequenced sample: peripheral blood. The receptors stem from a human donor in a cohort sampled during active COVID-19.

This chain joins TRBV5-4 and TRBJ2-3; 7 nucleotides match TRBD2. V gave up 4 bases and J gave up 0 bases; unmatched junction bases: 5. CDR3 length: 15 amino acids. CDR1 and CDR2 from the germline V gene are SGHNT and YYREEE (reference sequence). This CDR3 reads CASSPSGTSTDTQYF. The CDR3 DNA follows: TGTGCCAGCAGCCCAAGCGGGACTAGCACAGATACGCAGTATTTT.

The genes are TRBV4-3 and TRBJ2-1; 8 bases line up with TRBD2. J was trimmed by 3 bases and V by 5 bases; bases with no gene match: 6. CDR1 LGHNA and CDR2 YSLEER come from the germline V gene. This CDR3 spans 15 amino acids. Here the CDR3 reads CASSFSGKDYNEQFF. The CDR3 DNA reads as TGCGCCAGCAGCTTTAGCGGGAAAGACTACAATGAGCAGTTCTTC.

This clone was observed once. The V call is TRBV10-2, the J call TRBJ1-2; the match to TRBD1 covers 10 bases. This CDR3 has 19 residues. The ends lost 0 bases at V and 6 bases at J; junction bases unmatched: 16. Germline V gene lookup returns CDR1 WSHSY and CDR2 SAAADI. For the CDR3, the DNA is TGCGCCAGCAGTGAGTCGATTTCCGGGACAGGGGAAAAGTGGGATGGCTACACCTTC. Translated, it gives CASSESISGTGEKWDGYTF.

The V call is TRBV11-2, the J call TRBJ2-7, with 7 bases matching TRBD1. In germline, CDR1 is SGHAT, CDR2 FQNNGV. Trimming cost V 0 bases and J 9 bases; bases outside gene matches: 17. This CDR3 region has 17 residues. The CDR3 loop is CASSLDLETGPLTGQYF. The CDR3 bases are TGTGCCAGCAGCTTAGATCTCGAGACAGGGCCCTTAACGGGGCAGTACTTC.

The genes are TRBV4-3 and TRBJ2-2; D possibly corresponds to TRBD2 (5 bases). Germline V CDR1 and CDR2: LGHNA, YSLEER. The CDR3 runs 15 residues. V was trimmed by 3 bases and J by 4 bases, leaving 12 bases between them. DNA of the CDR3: TGCGCCAGCAGCCACAATGCAGCGGTCACCGGGGAGCTGTTTTTT. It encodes CASSHNAAVTGELFF.

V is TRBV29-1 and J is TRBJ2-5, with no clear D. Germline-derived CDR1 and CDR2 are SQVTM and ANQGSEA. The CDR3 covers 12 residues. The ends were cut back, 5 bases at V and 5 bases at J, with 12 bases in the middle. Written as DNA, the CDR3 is TGCAGCGTTCCCGGTTTGCGGGAGACCCAGTACTTC. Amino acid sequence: CSVPGLRETQYF.

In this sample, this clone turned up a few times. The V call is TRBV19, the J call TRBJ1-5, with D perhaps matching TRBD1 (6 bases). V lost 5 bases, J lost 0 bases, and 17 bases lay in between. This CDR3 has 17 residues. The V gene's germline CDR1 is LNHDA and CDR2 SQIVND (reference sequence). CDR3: CASSELSGATSNQPQHF. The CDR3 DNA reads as TGTGCCAGTAGTGAATTATCAGGGGCGACTAGCAATCAGCCCCAGCATTTT.

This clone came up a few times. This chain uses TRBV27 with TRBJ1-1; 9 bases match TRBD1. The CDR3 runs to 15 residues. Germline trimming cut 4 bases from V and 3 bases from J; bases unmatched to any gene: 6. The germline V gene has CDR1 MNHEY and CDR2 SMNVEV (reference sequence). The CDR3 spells CASSSDRGKDTEAFF. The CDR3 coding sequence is TGTGCCAGCAGTTCGGACAGGGGAAAAGACACTGAAGCTTTCTTT.

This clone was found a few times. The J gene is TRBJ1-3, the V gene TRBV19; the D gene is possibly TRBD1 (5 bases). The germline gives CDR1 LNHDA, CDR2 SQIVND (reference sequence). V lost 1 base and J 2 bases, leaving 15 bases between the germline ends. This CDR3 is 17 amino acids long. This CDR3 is CASSIAPWGSAGNTIYF. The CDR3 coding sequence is TGTGCCAGTAGTATAGCCCCATGGGGCTCAGCTGGAAACACCATATATTTT.

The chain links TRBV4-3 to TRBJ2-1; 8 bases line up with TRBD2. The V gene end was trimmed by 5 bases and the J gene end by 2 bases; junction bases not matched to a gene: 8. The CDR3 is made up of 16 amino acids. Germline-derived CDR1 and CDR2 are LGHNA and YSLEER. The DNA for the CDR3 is TGCGCCAGCAGCAGAAAGGCGGGAGGTCCCTACAATGAGCAGTTCTTC. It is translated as CASSRKAGGPYNEQFF.

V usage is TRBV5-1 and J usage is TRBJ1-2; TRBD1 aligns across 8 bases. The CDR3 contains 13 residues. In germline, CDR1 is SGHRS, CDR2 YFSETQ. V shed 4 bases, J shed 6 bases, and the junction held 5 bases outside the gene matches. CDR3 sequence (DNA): TGCGCCAGCAGCGTACTACAGGGGGATGGCTACACCTTC. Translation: CASSVLQGDGYTF.

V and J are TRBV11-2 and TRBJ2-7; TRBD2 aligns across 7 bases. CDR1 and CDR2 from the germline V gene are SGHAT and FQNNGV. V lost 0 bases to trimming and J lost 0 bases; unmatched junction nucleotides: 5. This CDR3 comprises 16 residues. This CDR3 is CASSLESGGSSYEQYF. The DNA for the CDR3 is TGTGCCAGCAGCTTAGAGTCCGGCGGGAGCTCCTACGAGCAGTACTTC.

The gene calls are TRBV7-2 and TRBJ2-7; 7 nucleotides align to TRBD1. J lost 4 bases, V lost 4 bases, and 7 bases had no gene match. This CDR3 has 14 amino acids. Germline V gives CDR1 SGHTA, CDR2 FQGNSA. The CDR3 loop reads CASSYLGTAYEQYF. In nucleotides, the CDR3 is TGTGCCAGCAGCTACCTGGGGACAGCATACGAGCAGTACTTC.

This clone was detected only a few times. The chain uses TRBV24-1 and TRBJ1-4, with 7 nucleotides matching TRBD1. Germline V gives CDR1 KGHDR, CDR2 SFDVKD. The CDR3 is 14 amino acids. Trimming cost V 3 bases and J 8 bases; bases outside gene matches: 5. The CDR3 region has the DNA TGTGCCACCAGTGATCCTCGACAGGGAGAAAAACTGTTTTTT. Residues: CATSDPRQGEKLFF.

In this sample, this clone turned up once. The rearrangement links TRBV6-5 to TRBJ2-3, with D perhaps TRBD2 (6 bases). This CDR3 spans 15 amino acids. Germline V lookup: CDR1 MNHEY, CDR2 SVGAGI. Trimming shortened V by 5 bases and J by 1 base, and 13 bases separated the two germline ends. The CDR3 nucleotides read TGTGCCAGCAGTCCGGAGGTAGCGGGCACAGATACGCAGTATTTT. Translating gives CASSPEVAGTDTQYF.

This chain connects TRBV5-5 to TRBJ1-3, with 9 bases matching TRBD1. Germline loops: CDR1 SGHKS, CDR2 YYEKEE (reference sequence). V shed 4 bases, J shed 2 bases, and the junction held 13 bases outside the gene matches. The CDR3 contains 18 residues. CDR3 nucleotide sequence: TGTGCCAGCAGCATTACAGGGGGCCCCTCTCTTACTGGAAACACCATATATTTT. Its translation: CASSITGGPSLTGNTIYF.

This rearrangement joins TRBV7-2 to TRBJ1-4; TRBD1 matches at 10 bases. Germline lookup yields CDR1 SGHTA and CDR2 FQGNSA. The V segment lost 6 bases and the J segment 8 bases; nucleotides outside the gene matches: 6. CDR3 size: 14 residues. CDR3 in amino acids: CASSSDRGNEKLFF. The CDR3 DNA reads TGTGCCAGCAGTTCGGACAGGGGGAACGAAAAACTGTTTTTT. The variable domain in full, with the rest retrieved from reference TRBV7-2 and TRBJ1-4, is GAGVSQSPSNKVTEKGKDVELRCDPISGHTALYWYRQSLGQGLEFLIYFQGNSAPDKSGLPSDRFSAERTGGSVSTLTIQRTQQEDSAVYLCASSSDRGNEKLFFGSGTQLSVL.

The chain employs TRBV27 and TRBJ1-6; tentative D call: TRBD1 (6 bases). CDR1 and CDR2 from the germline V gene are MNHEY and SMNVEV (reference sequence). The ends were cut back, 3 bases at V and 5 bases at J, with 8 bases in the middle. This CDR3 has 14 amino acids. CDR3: CASSFRDNNSPLHF. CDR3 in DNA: TGTGCCAGCAGTTTCCGGGACAATAATTCACCCCTCCACTTT.

The CDR3 spells CASSTPGLMLYNEQFF. The DNA for the CDR3 is TGTGCCAGCAGCACGCCGGGACTCATGCTATACAATGAGCAGTTCTTC. This chain connects TRBV5-6 to TRBJ2-1; TRBD2 might be the D (6 bases). CDR1 is SGHDT and CDR2 is YYEEEE in the germline V gene. V was trimmed by 4 bases and J by 4 bases, leaving 18 bases between them. The CDR3 has 16 amino acids. The complete variable domain, with remaining parts taken from reference TRBV5-6 and TRBJ2-1, reads DAGVTQSPTHLIKTRGQQVTLRCSPKSGHDTVSWYQQALGQGPQFIFQYYEEEERQRGNFPDRFSGHQFPNYSSELNVNALLLGDSALYLCASSTPGLMLYNEQFFGPGTRLTVL.

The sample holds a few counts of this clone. The CDR3 here is CASSPNTGTEAFF. The CDR3 nucleotides are TGTGCCAGCTCACCGAACACAGGAACTGAAGCTTTCTTT. The V and J genes are TRBV18 and TRBJ1-1; possibly TRBD1 for D (5 bases). The CDR3 spans 13 residues. The ends were cut back, 3 bases at V and 5 bases at J, with 10 bases in the middle. From germline, CDR1 is KGHSH and CDR2 LQKENI. The entire variable domain, with the rest obtained from reference TRBV18 and TRBJ1-1, is as follows: NAGVMQNPRHLVRRRGQEARLRCSPMKGHSHVYWYRQLPEEGLKFMVYLQKENIIDESGMPKERFSAEFPKEGPSILRIQQVVRGDSAAYFCASSPNTGTEAFFGQGTRLTVV.

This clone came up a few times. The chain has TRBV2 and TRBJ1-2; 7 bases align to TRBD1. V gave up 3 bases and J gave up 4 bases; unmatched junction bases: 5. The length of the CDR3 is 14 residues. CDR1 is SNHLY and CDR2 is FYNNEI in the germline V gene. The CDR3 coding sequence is TGTGCCAGCAGTGAGCTCGGACAGGCCTATGGCTACACCTTC. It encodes CASSELGQAYGYTF.